This TCR beta chain was retrieved from a study of T cell repertoires in cytomegalovirus infection. In the study overall: Shared public TCR beta signatures pointed to both CMV infection and a matching HLA type. Overall study findings and caveats: HLA-C-restricted, CMV-specific TCR beta clonotypes were dominant ex vivo.

A word on this clonotype: Antigen: not known.

TCRdb reprocessed the reads with MiXCR, giving one entry per CDR3 protein. The data contain roughly 200,000 distinct CDR3 sequences, 35% to 40% of them singletons. This TCR came from a human donor in good health (CMV status not recorded). Some clones in this sample may be carry-over from other donors' samples. Source: CD8+ T cells from cultured PBMCs, taken from culture after CMV antigen stimulation.

The CDR3 loop reads CASSLADWVRRDNEQFF. In nucleotides, the CDR3 is TGTGCCAGCAGCTTAGCGGATTGGGTACGTAGGGACAATGAGCAGTTCTTC. J is TRBJ2-1 and V is TRBV7-6; unclear D gene. V lost 0 bases to trimming and J lost 5 bases, with 17 bases between them. CDR1 and CDR2 (germline): SGHVS, FNYEAQ. This CDR3 is 17 amino acids long. Based on the CDR3 plus reference TRBV7-6 and TRBJ2-1, the full variable domain is GAGVSQSPRYKVTKRGQDVALRCDPISGHVSLYWYRQALGQGPEFLTYFNYEAQQDKSGLPNDRFSAERPEGSISTLTIQRTEQRDSAMYRCASSLADWVRRDNEQFFGPGTRLTVL.